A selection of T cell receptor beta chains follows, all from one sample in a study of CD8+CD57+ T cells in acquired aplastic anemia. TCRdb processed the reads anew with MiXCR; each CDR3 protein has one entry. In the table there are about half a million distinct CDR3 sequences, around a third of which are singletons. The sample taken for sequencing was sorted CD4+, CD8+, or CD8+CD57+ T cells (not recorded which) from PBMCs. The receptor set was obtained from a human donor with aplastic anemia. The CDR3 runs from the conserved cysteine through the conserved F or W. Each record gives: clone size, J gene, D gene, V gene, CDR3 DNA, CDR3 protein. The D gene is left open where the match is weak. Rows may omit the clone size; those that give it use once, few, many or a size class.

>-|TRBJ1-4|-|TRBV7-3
TGTGCCAGCAGCTTACTAACGGTAAGTAATGAAAAACTGTTTTTT
CASSLLTVSNEKLFF
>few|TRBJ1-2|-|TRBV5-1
TGCGCCAGCAGCTCCTACCGGGGTTCCAACTATGGCTACACCTTC
CASSSYRGSNYGYTF
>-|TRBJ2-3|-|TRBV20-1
TGCAGTGCTAGGAGGAGACAAGCCGATACGCAGTATTTT
CSARRRQADTQYF
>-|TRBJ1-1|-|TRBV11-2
TGTGCCAGCAGCTTAGATCCAGGGCCCACTGAAGCTTTCTTT
CASSLDPGPTEAFF
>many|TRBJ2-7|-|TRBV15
TGTGCCACCAGCAGGTCATTTAGCGGCGCCTACGAGCAGTACTTC
CATSRSFSGAYEQYF
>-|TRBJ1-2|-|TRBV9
TGTGCTTCCCGGACAGCTAACTATGGCTACACCTTC
CASRTANYGYTF
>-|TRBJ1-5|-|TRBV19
TGTGCCTGGAATAGCGGGGGATCGGAGCCCCAGCATTTT
CAWNSGGSEPQHF
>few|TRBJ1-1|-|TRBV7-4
TGTGCCAGCAGCTTATCGGGGGCGATTAACACTGAAGCTTTCTTT
CASSLSGAINTEAFF
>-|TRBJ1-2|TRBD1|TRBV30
TGTGCCTGTCGTCGGACAGGGGAATTCGGCTACACCTTC
CACRRTGEFGYTF
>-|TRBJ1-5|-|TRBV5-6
TGTGCCAGCTCCTCGAGTTACCAGCCCCAGCATTTT
CASSSSYQPQHF
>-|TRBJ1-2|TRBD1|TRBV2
TGTGCCAGCAGCCAGGGACAGGGGAGAGGTGGCTACACCTTC
CASSQGQGRGGYTF
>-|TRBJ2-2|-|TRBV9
TGTGCCAGCAGCTCCACAGAGGGCGGGGAGCTGTTTTTT
CASSSTEGGELFF